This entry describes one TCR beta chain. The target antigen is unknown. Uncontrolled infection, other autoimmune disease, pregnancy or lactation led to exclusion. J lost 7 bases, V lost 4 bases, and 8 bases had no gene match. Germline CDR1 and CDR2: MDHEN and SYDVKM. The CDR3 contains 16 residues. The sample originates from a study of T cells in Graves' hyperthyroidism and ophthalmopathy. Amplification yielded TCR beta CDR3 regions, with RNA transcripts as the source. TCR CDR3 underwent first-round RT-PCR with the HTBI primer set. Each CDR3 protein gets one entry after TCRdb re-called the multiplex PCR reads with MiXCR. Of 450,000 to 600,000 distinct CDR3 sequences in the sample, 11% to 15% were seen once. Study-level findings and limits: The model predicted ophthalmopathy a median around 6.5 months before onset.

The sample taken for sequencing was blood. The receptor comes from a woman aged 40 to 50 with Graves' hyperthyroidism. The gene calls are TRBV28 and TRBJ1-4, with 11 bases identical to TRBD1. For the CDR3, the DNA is TGTGCCAGCAGTTCGAGCGGGACAGGGGGGATTGAAAAACTGTTTTTT. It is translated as CASSSSGTGGIEKLFF.